The rows below give T cell receptor beta chains drawn from one sample of a study of regulatory T cells in long-lasting Graves disease. TCRdb ran MiXCR on the multiplex PCR reads and lists one entry per CDR3 protein. Of 350,000 to 500,000 distinct CDR3 sequences listed, under 25% are singletons. The sample here was peripheral blood mononuclear cells (PBMCs), taken when the disease was refractory, from a patient treated with antithyroid drugs. These receptors were collected from a female donor with Graves disease. Both conserved end residues are part of each CDR3. D genes are given only for firm matches. Some rows have no size entry. The others give once, few or many, or a class for an expanded clone.

many,TRBV12-3/TRBV12-4,TRBJ1-6,TRBD1,CASSYPGGFSPLHF,TGTGCCAGCTCCTATCCAGGGGGTTTTTCACCCCTCCACTTT
few,TRBV19,TRBJ2-7,NA,CASSLTNLGVYEQYF,TGTGCCAGTAGTCTGACCAATCTTGGGGTCTACGAGCAGTACTTC
NA,TRBV19,TRBJ1-2,NA,CASSSPSHRTYLHGYTF,TGTGCCAGTAGTAGCCCATCTCACAGGACCTATCTTCATGGCTACACCTTC
NA,TRBV3-1,TRBJ2-2,TRBD2,CASSPKIRGVGGELFF,TGTGCCAGCAGCCCCAAGATTCGGGGGGTAGGCGGGGAGCTGTTTTTT
many,TRBV28,TRBJ2-7,TRBD2,CASSPMSSGNYEQYF,TGTGCCAGCAGCCCCATGTCTAGCGGGAACTACGAGCAGTACTTC
once,TRBV12-3/TRBV12-4,TRBJ2-1,NA,CASSVWGDSYNEQFF,TGTGCCAGCAGTGTCTGGGGGGACTCCTACAATGAGCAGTTCTTC
many,TRBV6-1,TRBJ1-2,NA,CASRFNSGRYGYTF,TGTGCCAGCAGGTTTAACTCAGGGCGTTATGGCTACACCTTC
NA,TRBV6-1,TRBJ1-1,NA,CASRPRVVTEAFF,TGTGCCAGCAGACCCAGGGTGGTCACTGAAGCTTTCTTT
NA,TRBV4-1,TRBJ1-5,NA,CASSHPPRNQPQHF,TGCGCCAGCAGCCACCCACCGAGGAATCAGCCCCAGCATTTT
many,TRBV6-1,TRBJ2-7,TRBD2,CASSSTSGRSYEQYF,TGTGCCAGCAGCTCAACTAGCGGGAGGTCCTACGAGCAGTACTTC
many,TRBV11-2,TRBJ1-6,NA,CASSLFLGDVSPLHF,TGTGCCAGCAGCTTATTTTTAGGGGACGTTTCACCCCTCCACTTT
few,TRBV30,TRBJ1-1,NA,CAWTLGGGGTEAFF,TGTGCCTGGACTCTGGGGGGGGGGGGGACTGAAGCTTTCTTT
NA,TRBV6-1,TRBJ1-2,NA,CASSPGTHGYTF,TGTGCCAGCAGTCCAGGGACCCATGGCTACACCTTC
NA,TRBV16,TRBJ2-7,NA,CASSLPMGEQYF,TGTGCCAGCAGCCTCCCTATGGGCGAGCAGTACTTC
NA,TRBV6-1,TRBJ1-1,NA,CASSRRVATEAFF,TGTGCCAGCAGCCGCAGGGTGGCCACTGAAGCTTTCTTT
few,TRBV18,TRBJ1-5,TRBD1,CASSLSGGMNQPQHF,TGTGCCAGCTCACTCTCAGGGGGGATGAATCAGCCCCAGCATTTT
NA,TRBV15,TRBJ2-7,TRBD2,CATSRGLAGVQEQYF,TGTGCCACCAGCAGAGGACTAGCGGGAGTTCAGGAGCAGTACTTC
NA,TRBV20-1,TRBJ1-5,NA,CSARESGKGNQPQHF,TGCAGTGCTAGAGAGTCAGGGAAAGGGAATCAGCCCCAGCATTTT
NA,TRBV5-1,TRBJ2-3,NA,CASSLGDTRFGTDTQYF,TGCGCCAGCAGCTTGGGTGACACCCGTTTCGGCACAGATACGCAGTATTTT
many,TRBV6-1,TRBJ1-1,NA,CASGPGAGNTEAFF,TGTGCCAGCGGACCGGGGGCGGGTAACACTGAAGCTTTCTTT
few,TRBV10-1,TRBJ2-5,NA,CASSESTSAGARETQHF,TGCGCCAGCAGTGAGTCGACAAGCGCCGGGGCCCGAGAGACCCAGCACTTC
many,TRBV28,TRBJ1-5,NA,CASSWGRGAQPQHF,TGTGCCAGCAGCTGGGGGCGGGGAGCCCAGCCCCAGCATTTT
many,TRBV20-1,TRBJ2-5,NA,CSANMDAAETQYF,TGCAGTGCTAACATGGACGCGGCAGAGACCCAGTACTTC
few,TRBV7-2,TRBJ2-3,NA,CASSLAPGDTQYF,TGTGCCAGCAGCTTAGCTCCCGGAGATACGCAGTATTTT
few,TRBV28,TRBJ1-6,NA,CASRTRSSYNSPLHF,TGTGCCAGCAGGACCAGGAGCTCCTATAATTCACCCCTCCACTTT
few,TRBV12-3/TRBV12-4,TRBJ2-3,TRBD2,CASSPGLAGTRDTQYF,TGTGCCAGCAGTCCCGGACTAGCGGGAACCCGGGATACGCAGTATTTT
many,TRBV6-1,TRBJ2-4,NA,CASSGLGLDFYF,TGTGCCAGCAGTGGCCTCGGTTTGGACTTCTACTTC
once,TRBV5-1,TRBJ2-6,NA,CASSPAIVSGANVLTF,TGCGCCAGCAGCCCCGCAATTGTCTCTGGGGCCAACGTCCTGACTTTC
NA,TRBV5-1,TRBJ2-7,TRBD1,CASSSGGWVAKQYF,TGCGCCAGCAGCTCAGGGGGCTGGGTTGCGAAGCAGTACTTC
NA,TRBV4-1,TRBJ2-7,NA,CASSQDQTAAYEQYF,TGCGCCAGCAGCCAAGATCAGACAGCCGCCTACGAGCAGTACTTC
many,TRBV5-1,TRBJ1-2,NA,CASSLETDYGYTF,TGTGCCAGCAGCTTAGAGACAGACTATGGCTACACCTTC
few,TRBV15,TRBJ1-2,TRBD1,CATSRGWQGAPYGYTF,TGTGCCACCAGCAGAGGGTGGCAGGGGGCCCCCTATGGCTACACCTTC
few,TRBV11-2,TRBJ2-6,NA,CASSQVARGSGANVLTF,TGCGCCAGCAGCCAAGTGGCCCGGGGCTCTGGGGCCAACGTCCTGACTTTC
many,TRBV7-8,TRBJ2-5,NA,CASSSRVRETQYF,TGTGCCAGCAGCTCCAGGGTTAGGGAGACCCAGTACTTC
many,TRBV20-1,TRBJ2-7,TRBD2,CSAGTGTSGSVEQYF,TGCAGTGCTGGGACCGGGACTAGCGGGTCTGTTGAGCAGTACTTC
NA,TRBV6-2/TRBV6-3,TRBJ1-2,NA,CASSERGGAAYGYTF,TGTGCCAGCAGTGAAAGGGGAGGGGCCGCGTATGGCTACACCTTC
NA,TRBV10-3,TRBJ2-3,TRBD1,CAILPGQGADTQYF,TGTGCCATCCTACCGGGACAGGGTGCAGATACGCAGTATTTT
NA,TRBV28,TRBJ2-5,TRBD1,CASTLQGQGAGETQYF,TGTGCCAGCACCCTCCAGGGACAGGGGGCGGGAGAGACCCAGTACTTC
many,TRBV5-1,TRBJ2-7,NA,CASSLESREQYF,TGCGCCAGCAGCTTGGAATCGCGCGAGCAGTACTTC
NA,TRBV19,TRBJ1-5,NA,CASTGDYSNQPQHF,TGTGCCAGTACAGGGGATTATAGCAATCAGCCCCAGCATTTT